The 2 T cell receptor beta chains given below trace back to one sample, sequenced in a study of shared clonotypes between healthy human individuals. Produced via immunoSEQ multiplex PCR; TCRdb's table is partial and in-frame only. Of about 2.1 million clones listed, approximately 94% are singletons. The naive CD8 population came from CD45RO-negative cells selected for CCR7, without terminally differentiated effector memory CD45RA+ cells. Sequenced sample: naive CD8+ T cells from PBMCs. The receptors originated from a man younger than 30 in good health. Some clones in this sample may be carry-over from other donors' samples.

V gene TRBV30 combines with J gene TRBJ2-1; 7 nucleotides align to TRBD2. The CDR3 consists of 13 residues. V was clipped by 5 bases and J by 6 bases; unmatched bases: 7. Germline assignment: CDR1 GTSNPN and CDR2 SVGIG (reference sequence). The CDR3: CAWERDYLNEQFF. The CDR3 DNA follows: TGTGCCTGGGAACGGGACTACCTCAATGAGCAGTTCTTC.

DNA for the CDR3: TGTGCCAGCAGCCCTTACAGACAGGACCTCACTGAAGCTTTCTTT. It codes for CASSPYRQDLTEAFF. This chain uses TRBV9 with TRBJ1-1, with D possibly being TRBD1 (6 bases). The V end lost 4 bases, the J end lost 4 bases, and 17 bases lay between the germline ends. Germline V CDR1 and CDR2: SGDLS, YYNGEE. This CDR3 is 15 amino acids long. Full variable domain (rest looked up from reference TRBV9 and TRBJ1-1): DSGVTQTPKHLITATGQRVTLRCSPRSGDLSVYWYQQSLDQGLQFLIQYYNGEERAKGNILERFSAQQFPDLHSELNLSSLELGDSALYFCASSPYRQDLTEAFFGQGTRLTVV.